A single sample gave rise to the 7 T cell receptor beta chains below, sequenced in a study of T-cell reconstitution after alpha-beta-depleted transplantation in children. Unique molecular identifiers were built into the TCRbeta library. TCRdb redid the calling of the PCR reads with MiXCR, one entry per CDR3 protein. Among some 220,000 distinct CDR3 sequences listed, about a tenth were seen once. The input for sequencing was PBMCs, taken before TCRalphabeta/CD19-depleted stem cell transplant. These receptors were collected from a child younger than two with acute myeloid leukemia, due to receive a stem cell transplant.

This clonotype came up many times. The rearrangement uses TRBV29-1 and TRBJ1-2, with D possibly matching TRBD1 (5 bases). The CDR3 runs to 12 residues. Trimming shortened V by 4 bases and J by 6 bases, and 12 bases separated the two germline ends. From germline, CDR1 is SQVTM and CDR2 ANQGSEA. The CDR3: CSVGGTMDGYTF. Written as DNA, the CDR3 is TGCAGCGTTGGAGGGACTATGGATGGCTACACCTTC.

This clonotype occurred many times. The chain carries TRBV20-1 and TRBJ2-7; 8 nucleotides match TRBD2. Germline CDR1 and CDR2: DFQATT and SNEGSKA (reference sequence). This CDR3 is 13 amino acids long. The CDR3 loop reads CRVAGPNTYEQYF. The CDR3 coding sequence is TGCAGAGTAGCGGGGCCGAATACCTACGAGCAGTACTTC.

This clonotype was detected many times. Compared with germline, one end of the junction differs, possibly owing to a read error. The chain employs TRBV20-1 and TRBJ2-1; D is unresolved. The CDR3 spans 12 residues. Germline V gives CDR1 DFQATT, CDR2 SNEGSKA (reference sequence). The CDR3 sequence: CSARDWYNEQFF. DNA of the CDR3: TGCAGTGCGAGAGACTGGTACAATGAGCAGTTCTTC.

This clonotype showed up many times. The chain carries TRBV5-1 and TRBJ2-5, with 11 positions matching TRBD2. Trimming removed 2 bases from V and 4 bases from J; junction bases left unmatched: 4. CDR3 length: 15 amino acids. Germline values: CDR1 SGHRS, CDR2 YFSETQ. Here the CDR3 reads CASSFSGGAGETQYF. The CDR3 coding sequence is TGCGCCAGCAGCTTTAGCGGGGGGGCTGGAGAGACCCAGTACTTC.

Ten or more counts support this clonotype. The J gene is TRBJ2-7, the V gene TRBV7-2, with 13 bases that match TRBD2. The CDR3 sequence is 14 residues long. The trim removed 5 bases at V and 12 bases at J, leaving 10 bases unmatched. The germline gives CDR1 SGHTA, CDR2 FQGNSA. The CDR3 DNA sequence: TGTGCCAGCAGCAAGGGACTAGCGGGACGGGTCTGGTACTTC. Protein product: CASSKGLAGRVWYF.

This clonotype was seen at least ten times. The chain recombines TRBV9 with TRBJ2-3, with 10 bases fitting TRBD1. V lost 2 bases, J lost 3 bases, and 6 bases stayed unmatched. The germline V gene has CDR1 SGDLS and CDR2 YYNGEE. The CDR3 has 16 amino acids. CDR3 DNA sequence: TGTGCCAGCAGCGTTTCTCCGGGACAGGGGACAGATACGCAGTATTTT. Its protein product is CASSVSPGQGTDTQYF.

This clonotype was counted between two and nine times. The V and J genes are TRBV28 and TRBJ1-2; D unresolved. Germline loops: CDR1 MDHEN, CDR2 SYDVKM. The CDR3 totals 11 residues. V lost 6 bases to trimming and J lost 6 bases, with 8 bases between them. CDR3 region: CASSLRNGYTF. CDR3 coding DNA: TGTGCCAGCAGCCTCAGGAATGGCTACACCTTC.